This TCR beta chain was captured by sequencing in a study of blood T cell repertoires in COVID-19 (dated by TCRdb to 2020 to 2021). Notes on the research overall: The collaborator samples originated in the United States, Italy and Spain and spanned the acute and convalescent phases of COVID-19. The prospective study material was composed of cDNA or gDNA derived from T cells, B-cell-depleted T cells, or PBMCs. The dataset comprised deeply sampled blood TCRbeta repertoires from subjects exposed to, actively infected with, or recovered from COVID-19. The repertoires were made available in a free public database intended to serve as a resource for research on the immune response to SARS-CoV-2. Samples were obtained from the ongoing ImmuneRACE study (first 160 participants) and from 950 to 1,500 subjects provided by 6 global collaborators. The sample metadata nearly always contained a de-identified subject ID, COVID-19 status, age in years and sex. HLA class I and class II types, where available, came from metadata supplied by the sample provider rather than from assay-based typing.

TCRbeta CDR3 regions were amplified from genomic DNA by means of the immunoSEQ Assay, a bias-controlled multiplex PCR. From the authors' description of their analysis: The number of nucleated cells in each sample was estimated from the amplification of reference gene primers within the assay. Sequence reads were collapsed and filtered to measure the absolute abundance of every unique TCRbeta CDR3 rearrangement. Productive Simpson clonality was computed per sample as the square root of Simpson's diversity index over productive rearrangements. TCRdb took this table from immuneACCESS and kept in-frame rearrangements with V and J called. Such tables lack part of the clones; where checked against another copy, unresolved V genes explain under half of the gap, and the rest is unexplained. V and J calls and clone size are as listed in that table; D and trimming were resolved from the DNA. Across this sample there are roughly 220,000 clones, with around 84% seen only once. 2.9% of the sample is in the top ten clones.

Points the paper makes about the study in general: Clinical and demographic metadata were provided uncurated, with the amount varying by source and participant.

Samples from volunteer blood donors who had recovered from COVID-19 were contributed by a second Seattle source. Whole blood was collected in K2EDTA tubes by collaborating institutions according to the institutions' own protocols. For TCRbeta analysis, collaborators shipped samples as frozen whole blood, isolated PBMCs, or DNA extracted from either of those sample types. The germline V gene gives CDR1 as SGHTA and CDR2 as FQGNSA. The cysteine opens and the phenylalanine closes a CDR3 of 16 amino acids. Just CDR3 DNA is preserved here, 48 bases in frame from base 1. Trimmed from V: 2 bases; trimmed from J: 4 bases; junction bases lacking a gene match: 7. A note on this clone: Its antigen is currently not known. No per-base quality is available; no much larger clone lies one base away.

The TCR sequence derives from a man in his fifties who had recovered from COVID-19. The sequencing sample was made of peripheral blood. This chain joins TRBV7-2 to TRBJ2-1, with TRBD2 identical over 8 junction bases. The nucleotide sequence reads TGTGCCAGCAGCTTAACAGCGGGAGCCGGGTACAATGAGCAGTTCTTC. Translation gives CASSLTAGAGYNEQFF.